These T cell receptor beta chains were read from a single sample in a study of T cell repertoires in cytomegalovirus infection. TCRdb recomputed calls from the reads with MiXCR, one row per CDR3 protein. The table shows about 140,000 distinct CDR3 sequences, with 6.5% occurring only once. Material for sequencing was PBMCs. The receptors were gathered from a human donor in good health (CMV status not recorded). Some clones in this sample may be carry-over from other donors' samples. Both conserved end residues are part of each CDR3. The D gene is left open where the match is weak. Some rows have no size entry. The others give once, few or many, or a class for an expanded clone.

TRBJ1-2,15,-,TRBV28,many,CASSSGLAQHYGYTF,TGTGCCAGCAGTTCCGGTCTAGCACAGCACTATGGCTACACCTTC
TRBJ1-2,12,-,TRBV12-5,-,CASGLRGDGYTF,TGTGCTAGTGGTTTGAGGGGAGACGGCTACACCTTC
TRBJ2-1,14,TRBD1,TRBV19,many,CASRVTGSGNEQFF,TGTGCCAGTAGGGTGACAGGGTCGGGAAATGAGCAGTTCTTC
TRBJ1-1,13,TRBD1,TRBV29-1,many,CSAQTGGETEAFF,TGCAGCGCCCAGACAGGGGGGGAAACTGAAGCTTTCTTT
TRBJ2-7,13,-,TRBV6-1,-,CATWGGRAYEQYF,TGTGCCACCTGGGGGGGGCGCGCCTACGAGCAGTACTTC
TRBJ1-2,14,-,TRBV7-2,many,CASSLELPNYGYTF,TGTGCCAGCAGCTTAGAACTTCCCAACTATGGCTACACCTTC
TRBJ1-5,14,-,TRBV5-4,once,CASSLDPGTQPQHF,TGTGCCAGCAGCTTGGATCCCGGAACACAGCCCCAGCATTTT
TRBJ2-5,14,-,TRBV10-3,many,CAIIWGGLRETQYF,TGTGCCATCATTTGGGGGGGCCTCCGAGAGACCCAGTACTTC
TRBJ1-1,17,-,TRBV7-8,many,CASTERTGGFSNTEAFF,TGTGCCAGCACCGAAAGAACAGGAGGGTTTTCCAACACTGAAGCTTTCTTT
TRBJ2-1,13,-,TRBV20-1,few,CSAETIQRDEQFF,TGCAGTGCTGAAACAATTCAGCGGGATGAGCAGTTCTTC
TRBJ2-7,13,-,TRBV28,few,CASATPGSYEQYF,TGTGCCAGCGCCACCCCGGGCTCCTACGAGCAGTACTTC
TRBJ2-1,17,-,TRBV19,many,CASSIVGRTAFYNEQFF,TGTGCCAGTAGTATAGTAGGGCGGACAGCCTTCTACAATGAGCAGTTCTTC
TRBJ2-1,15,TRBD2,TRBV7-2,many,CASSSTGTSYNEQFF,TGTGCCAGCAGCTCCACCGGGACTAGCTACAATGAGCAGTTCTTC
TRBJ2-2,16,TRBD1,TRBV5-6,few,CASSPSDRANTGELFF,TGTGCCAGCAGCCCCTCGGACAGGGCGAACACCGGGGAGCTGTTTTTT
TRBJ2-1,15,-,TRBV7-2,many,CASSATLPRYNEQFF,TGTGCCAGCAGCGCGACCCTTCCCCGATACAATGAGCAGTTCTTC
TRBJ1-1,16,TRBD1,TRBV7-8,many,CASSLARTGWNTEAFF,TGTGCCAGCAGCTTAGCTAGGACAGGGTGGAACACTGAAGCTTTCTTT
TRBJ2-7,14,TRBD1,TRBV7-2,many,CASSSPGQLYEQYF,TGTGCCAGCAGCTCGCCGGGACAGTTGTACGAGCAGTACTTC
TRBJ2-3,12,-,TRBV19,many,CASSIGPDTQYF,TGTGCCAGTAGTATCGGGCCAGATACGCAGTATTTT
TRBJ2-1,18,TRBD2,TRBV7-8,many,CASSDRLAGAGGNNEQFF,TGTGCCAGCAGCGACAGACTAGCGGGGGCCGGGGGGAACAATGAGCAGTTCTTC
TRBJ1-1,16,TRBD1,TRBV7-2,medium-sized,CASSRLGGALNTEAFF,TGTGCCAGCAGCCGACTAGGGGGCGCATTGAACACTGAAGCTTTCTTT
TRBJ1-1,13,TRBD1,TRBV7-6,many,CASSSQGDTEAFF,TGTGCCAGCAGCTCTCAGGGGGACACTGAAGCTTTCTTT
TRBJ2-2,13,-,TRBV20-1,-,CSASERPTGELFF,TGCAGTGCTAGCGAGCGTCCAACCGGGGAGCTGTTTTTT
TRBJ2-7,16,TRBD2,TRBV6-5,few,CASSYLLAGGHYEQYF,TGTGCCAGCAGTTACCTCCTAGCGGGGGGCCACTACGAGCAGTACTTC
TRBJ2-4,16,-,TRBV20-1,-,CSARRRSEGGKNIQYF,TGCAGTGCTAGACGGCGAAGCGAAGGGGGCAAAAACATTCAGTACTTC
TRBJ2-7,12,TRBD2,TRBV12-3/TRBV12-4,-,CASSERGLEQYF,TGTGCCAGCAGCGAGCGGGGGCTCGAGCAGTACTTC
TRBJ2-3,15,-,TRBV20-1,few,CSARGGGPKSDTQYF,TGCAGTGCTAGAGGAGGGGGGCCTAAGTCCGATACGCAGTATTTT
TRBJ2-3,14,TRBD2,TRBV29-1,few,CSVGGGRGGDTQYF,TGCAGCGTTGGGGGAGGACGGGGGGGAGATACGCAGTATTTT
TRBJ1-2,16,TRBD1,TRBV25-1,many,CASSEYGTGPTGGYTF,TGTGCCAGCAGTGAATACGGGACAGGCCCAACTGGGGGCTACACCTTC
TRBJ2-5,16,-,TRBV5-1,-,CASSAGNREHQETQYF,TGCGCCAGCAGCGCTGGGAACAGGGAACACCAAGAGACCCAGTACTTC
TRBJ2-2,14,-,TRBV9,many,CASSVARNTGELFF,TGTGCCAGCAGCGTAGCTCGGAACACCGGGGAGCTGTTTTTT
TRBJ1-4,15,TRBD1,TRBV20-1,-,CSARDRGTSNEKLFF,TGCAGTGCTCGGGACAGGGGGACCTCGAATGAAAAACTGTTTTTT
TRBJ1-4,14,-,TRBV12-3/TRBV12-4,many,CASSSGLLRGKLFF,TGTGCCAGCAGCTCGGGACTCCTCCGGGGGAAACTGTTTTTT
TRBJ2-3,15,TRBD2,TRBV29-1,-,CSVGTSGGRTDTQYF,TGCAGCGTCGGGACTAGCGGGGGGCGCACAGATACGCAGTATTTT
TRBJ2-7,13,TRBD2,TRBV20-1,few,CSAPTSGGYEQYF,TGCAGTGCTCCGACTAGCGGGGGATACGAGCAGTACTTC
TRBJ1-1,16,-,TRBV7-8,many,CASSLVAPMGQAEAFF,TGTGCCAGCAGCTTAGTAGCCCCGATGGGGCAAGCTGAAGCTTTCTTT
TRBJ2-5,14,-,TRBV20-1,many,CSARERGVGETQYF,TGCAGTGCTAGAGAGCGCGGGGTGGGAGAGACCCAGTACTTC
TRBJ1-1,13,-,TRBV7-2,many,CASSLQLNTEAFF,TGTGCCAGCAGCTTGCAGTTGAACACTGAAGCTTTCTTT
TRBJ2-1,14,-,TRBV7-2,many,CASSLGRTYNEQFF,TGTGCCAGCAGCTTAGGAAGGACTTACAATGAGCAGTTCTTC
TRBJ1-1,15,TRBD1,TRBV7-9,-,CASSLQTGPDTEAFF,TGTGCCAGCAGCCTCCAGACAGGGCCCGACACTGAAGCTTTCTTT
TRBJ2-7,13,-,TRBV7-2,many,CASSAPADYEQYF,TGTGCCAGCAGCGCTCCGGCAGACTACGAGCAGTACTTC
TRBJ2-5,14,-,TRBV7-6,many,CASSFRGMQETQYF,TGTGCCAGCAGCTTCAGAGGGATGCAAGAGACCCAGTACTTC